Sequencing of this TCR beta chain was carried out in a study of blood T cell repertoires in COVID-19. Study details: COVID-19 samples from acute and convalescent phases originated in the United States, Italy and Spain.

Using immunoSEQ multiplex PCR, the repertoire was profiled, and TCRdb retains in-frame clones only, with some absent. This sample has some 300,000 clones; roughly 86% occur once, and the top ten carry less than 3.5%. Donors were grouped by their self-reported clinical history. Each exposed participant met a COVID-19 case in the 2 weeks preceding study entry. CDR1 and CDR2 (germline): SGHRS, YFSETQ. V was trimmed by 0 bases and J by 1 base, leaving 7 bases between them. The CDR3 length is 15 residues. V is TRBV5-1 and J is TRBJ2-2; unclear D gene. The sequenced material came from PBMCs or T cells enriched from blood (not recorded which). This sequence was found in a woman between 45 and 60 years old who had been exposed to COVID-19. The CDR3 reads CASSLGGQNTGELFF. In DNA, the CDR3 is TGCGCCAGCAGCTTGGGTGGGCAGAACACCGGGGAGCTGTTTTTT.